This record covers a single TCR beta chain. Its antigen is not known. The data stem from a study of T cell repertoires in cytomegalovirus infection. Looking at the study overall: Public TCR beta signatures marked donors with CMV infection and the matching HLA. Overall study findings and caveats: In two of eight donors, the top clonotype was HLA-C-restricted CMV-specific.

Each CDR3 protein gets one entry after TCRdb re-called the reads with MiXCR. This sample yields more than 65,000 distinct CDR3 sequences, of which roughly 44% are seen a single time; roughly 93% belongs to the top ten. Germline V gene data show CDR1 as SGHNT and CDR2 as YYREEE (reference sequence). V was shortened by 1 base and J by 6 bases, with 18 bases between the two germline ends. The CDR3 sequence is 16 residues long. This TCR derives from a human donor in good health (CMV status not recorded). Some clones in this sample may be carry-over from other donors' samples. This specimen consisted of CD8+ T cells from cultured PBMCs, obtained from culture after CMV antigen stimulation. J is TRBJ2-3 and V is TRBV5-4; no definite D call. Here the CDR3 reads CASSLLTAGVGDTQYF. Here the CDR3 DNA reads TGTGCCAGCAGCTTGCTTACAGCTGGCGTGGGGGATACGCAGTATTTT.